This record covers a single T cell receptor beta chain. Its cognate antigen is unknown. Sequencing was performed with immunoSEQ multiplex PCR; in TCRdb, only in-frame clones are kept and a portion is missing. Among about 68,000 clones, more than 75% were seen once, and the ten largest hold roughly 0.7%. CDR3 length: 13 amino acids. V dropped 3 bases and J dropped 3 bases, with 7 bases sitting between them. Germline V gene lookup returns CDR1 KGHSH and CDR2 LQKENI. This sample stems from a study of OX40 agonist ivuxolimab in advanced cancers. Study context: A partial response was reached by three patients: one with hepatocellular carcinoma and two with cutaneous melanoma. Study outcomes and limitations: Low normalized T-cell clonal expansion was also seen in some nonresponders. Among expanded peripheral T cells, antigen specificity went undetermined.

Cycle 7 day 1, cycle 4 day 1, and baseline were the timepoints at which blood was sampled. The TCR comes from an adult with an advanced solid tumor such as melanoma, head and neck, liver or kidney cancer. Sequencing used CD4+ or CD8+ T cells sorted from blood, obtained in a trial of the OX40 agonist ivuxolimab. V usage is TRBV18 and J usage is TRBJ2-3; D possibly corresponds to TRBD1 (5 bases). This chain's CDR3 is CASSPAGTDTQYF. The CDR3 nucleotides read TGTGCCAGCTCACCGGCAGGGACAGATACGCAGTATTTT.